The 13 T cell receptor beta chains below come from one sample, sequenced in a study of T cell repertoires in cytomegalovirus infection. TCRdb redid the calling of the reads with MiXCR, one entry per CDR3 protein. The sample lists roughly 280,000 distinct CDR3 sequences, less than 9.5% seen once, with roughly 16% in the top ten. The specimen sequenced was PBMCs. These receptors all come from a human donor in good health (CMV status not recorded). Some clones in this sample may be carry-over from other donors' samples.

This clonotype was picked up a small number of times. DNA of the CDR3: TGTGCCAGCAGCCAAGAAGGGACTAGCCTCAATGAGCAGTTCTTC. Translating it yields CASSQEGTSLNEQFF. V gene TRBV7-2 combines with J gene TRBJ2-1, with TRBD2 identical over 9 bases. J gave up 6 bases and V 5 bases, and 8 bases lay outside the gene matches. Germline values: CDR1 SGHTA, CDR2 FQGNSA. CDR3 size: 15 residues.

This clonotype was counted at least ten times. The V and J genes are TRBV20-1 and TRBJ2-4; TRBD2 agrees at 8 bases. The trim removed 4 bases at V and 7 bases at J, leaving 12 bases unmatched. The germline CDR1 and CDR2 sequences are DFQATT and SNEGSKA (reference sequence). The CDR3 covers 15 residues. In DNA form, the CDR3 reads TGCAGTGCTACCGCATTCGGGGGGGCCGGTAACATTCAGTACTTC. Translation: CSATAFGGAGNIQYF.

There are many counts of this clonotype. The chain recombines TRBV7-2 with TRBJ1-5; possibly TRBD1 for D (5 bases). The CDR3 has 13 residues. The V gene lost 7 bases and the J gene lost 5 bases, with 12 bases spanning the gap. CDR1 is SGHTA, CDR2 FQGNSA, per germline. The CDR3 coding sequence is TGTGCCAGCACCTCGGACACCTATCAGCCCCAGCATTTT. Amino acid sequence: CASTSDTYQPQHF.

This clonotype was seen many times. This chain connects TRBV20-1 to TRBJ1-1; D not resolved. This CDR3 is 14 amino acids long. Germline CDR1 and CDR2: DFQATT and SNEGSKA (reference sequence). Trimming shortened V by 1 base and J by 4 bases, and 13 bases separated the two germline ends. This CDR3 reads CSARGGDRRTEAFF. The CDR3 coding sequence is TGCAGTGCTAGAGGCGGAGATAGGCGCACTGAAGCTTTCTTT.

The gene calls are TRBV9 and TRBJ2-7; possibly TRBD2 for D (5 bases). The CDR3 is 14 residues long. Deletions cut 0 bases from V and 1 base from J, with 8 bases between. The germline V gene encodes CDR1 SGDLS and CDR2 YYNGEE. Here the CDR3 DNA reads TGTGCCAGCAGCGTAGTGCCGGGATCCTACGAGCAGTACTTC. Encoded protein: CASSVVPGSYEQYF.

J is TRBJ2-2 and V is TRBV29-1; 8 nucleotides agree with TRBD1. In germline, CDR1 is SQVTM, CDR2 ANQGSEA. The CDR3 totals 14 residues. The junction had 10 bases not matched to a gene; V was cut back by 7 bases and J by 6 bases. CDR3: CSGQRTGSPGELFF. For the CDR3, the DNA is TGCAGCGGCCAGAGGACAGGGTCCCCCGGGGAGCTGTTTTTT.

This clonotype was observed many times. The gene calls are TRBV7-2 and TRBJ2-4; 11 bases fit TRBD1. V was pared by 5 bases and J by 5 bases, with 5 bases of the junction left unmatched. CDR3 size: 15 residues. The V gene's germline CDR1 is SGHTA and CDR2 FQGNSA. In DNA, the CDR3 is TGTGCCAGCAGCCGAGGACAGGGGGCTGAAAACATTCAGTACTTC. As protein: CASSRGQGAENIQYF.

This clonotype came up many times. The chain combines TRBV12-3 or TRBV12-4 with TRBJ1-5; D perhaps matches TRBD1 (6 bases). The CDR3 consists of 14 residues. V was pared by 1 base and J by 6 bases, with 10 bases between. CDR3 DNA sequence: TGTGCCAGCAGTTTAGGACAGGCAGGTCAGCCCCAGCATTTT. Its protein product is CASSLGQAGQPQHF.

This clonotype was counted at least ten times. The chain couples TRBV6-1 to TRBJ1-1, with 8 nucleotides matching TRBD1. This CDR3 spans 14 amino acids. The ends lost 4 bases at V and 2 bases at J; junction bases unmatched: 3. CDR1 and CDR2 (germline): MNHNS, SASEGT. DNA of the CDR3: TGTGCCAGCAGTGTGGGACAGGTAAACACTGAAGCTTTCTTT. Translation: CASSVGQVNTEAFF.

This clonotype was observed many times. The chain has TRBV5-1 and TRBJ2-7; 13 positions agree with TRBD2. Per germline, CDR1 SGHRS and CDR2 YFSETQ. J gave up 10 bases and V 4 bases, and 5 bases lay outside the gene matches. The CDR3 contains 13 residues. Here the CDR3 DNA reads TGCGCCAGCAGCCCGGGGACTAGCGGGAACCAGTACTTC. The encoded protein is CASSPGTSGNQYF.

This clonotype was counted ten times or more. V usage is TRBV4-3 and J usage is TRBJ2-7; TRBD1 aligns across 11 bases. Germline CDR1 reads LGHNA; CDR2 reads YSLEER. V lost 3 bases, J lost 0 bases, and 1 base stayed unmatched. The CDR3 has 15 amino acids. In DNA, the CDR3 is TGCGCCAGCAGCCAGGGGACAGGGGGCTCCTACGAGCAGTACTTC. This codes for CASSQGTGGSYEQYF.

In this sample, this clonotype turned up a few times. This chain links TRBV7-9 with TRBJ2-5; D not resolved. Germline assignment: CDR1 SEHNR and CDR2 FQNEAQ (reference sequence). The CDR3 runs to 14 residues. Trimming took 4 bases from V and 3 from J, leaving 12 bases between them. Here the CDR3 DNA reads TGTGCCAGCAGCTCCCATATAAAGAAAGAGACCCAGTACTTC. Translated, it gives CASSSHIKKETQYF.

This clonotype appeared many times. The chain uses TRBV7-9 and TRBJ1-6, with D perhaps matching TRBD1 (6 bases). The germline gives CDR1 SEHNR, CDR2 FQNEAQ (reference sequence). The length of the CDR3 is 16 residues. V lost 5 bases, J lost 3 bases, and 14 bases lay in between. CDR3: CASSPGHAFYNSPLHF. CDR3 coding DNA: TGTGCCAGCAGCCCGGGACACGCATTCTATAATTCACCCCTCCACTTT. Looking up the rest from reference TRBV7-9 and TRBJ1-6 gives the full variable domain: DTGVSQNPRHKITKRGQNVTFRCDPISEHNRLYWYRQTLGQGPEFLTYFQNEAQLEKSRLLSDRFSAERPKGSFSTLEIQRTEQGDSAMYLCASSPGHAFYNSPLHFGNGTRLTVT.